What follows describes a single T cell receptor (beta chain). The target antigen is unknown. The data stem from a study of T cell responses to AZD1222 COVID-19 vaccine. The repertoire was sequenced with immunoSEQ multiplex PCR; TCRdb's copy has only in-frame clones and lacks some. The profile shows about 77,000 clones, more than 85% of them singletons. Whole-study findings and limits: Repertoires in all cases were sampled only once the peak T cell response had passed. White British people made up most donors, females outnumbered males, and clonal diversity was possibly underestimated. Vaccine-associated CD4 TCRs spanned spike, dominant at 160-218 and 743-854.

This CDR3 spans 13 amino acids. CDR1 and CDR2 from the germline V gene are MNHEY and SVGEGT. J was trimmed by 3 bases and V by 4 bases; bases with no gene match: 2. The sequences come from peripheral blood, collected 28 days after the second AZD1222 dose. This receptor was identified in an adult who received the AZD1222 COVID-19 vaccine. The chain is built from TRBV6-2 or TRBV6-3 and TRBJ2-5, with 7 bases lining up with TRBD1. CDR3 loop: CASSFGTEETQYF. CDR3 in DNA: TGTGCCAGCAGTTTTGGGACAGAAGAGACCCAGTACTTC.